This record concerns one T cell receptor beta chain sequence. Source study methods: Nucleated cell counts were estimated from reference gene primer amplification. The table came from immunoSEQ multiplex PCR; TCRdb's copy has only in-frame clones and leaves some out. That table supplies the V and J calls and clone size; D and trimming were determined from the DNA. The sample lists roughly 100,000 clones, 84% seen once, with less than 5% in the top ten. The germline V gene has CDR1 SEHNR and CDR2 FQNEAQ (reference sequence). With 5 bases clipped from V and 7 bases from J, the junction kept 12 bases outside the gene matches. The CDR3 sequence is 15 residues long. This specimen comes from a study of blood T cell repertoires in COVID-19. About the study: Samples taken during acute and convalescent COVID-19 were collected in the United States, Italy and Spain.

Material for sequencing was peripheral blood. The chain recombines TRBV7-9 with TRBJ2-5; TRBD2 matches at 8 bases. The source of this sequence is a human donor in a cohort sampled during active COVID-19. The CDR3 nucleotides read TGTGCCAGCAGCGTAACGCGGGGGGCCGAGTGGACCCAGTACTTC. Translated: CASSVTRGAEWTQYF. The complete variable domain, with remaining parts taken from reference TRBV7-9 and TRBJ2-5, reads DTGVSQNPRHKITKRGQNVTFRCDPISEHNRLYWYRQTLGQGPEFLTYFQNEAQLEKSRLLSDRFSAERPKGSFSTLEIQRTEQGDSAMYLCASSVTRGAEWTQYFGPGTRLLVL.